This TCR beta chain comes out of a study of radiotherapy plus CTLA-4 blockade in lung cancer. Points on this clone: The target antigen is unknown.

Produced via immunoSEQ multiplex PCR; TCRdb's table is partial and in-frame only. Here the sample spans tens of thousands of clones, approximately 80% being singletons. Study observations and caveats: In blood, TCR clones derived from the tumor expanded after radiotherapy plus ipilimumab.

The CDR3 is 14 residues long. Germline CDR1 and CDR2: SNHLY and FYNNEI. Trimming took off 6 bases at V and 1 base at J, with 11 bases between the two ends. The chain joins TRBV2 to TRBJ2-3, with a tentative D call TRBD2 (5 bases). This material consisted of peripheral blood, taken from a patient treated with radiotherapy plus ipilimumab. The sequence was collected from a human donor with non-small cell lung cancer who had stable disease on radiotherapy plus ipilimumab. The CDR3 sequence: CASRVGVRTDTQYF. In DNA form, the CDR3 reads TGTGCCAGCAGGGTCGGGGTTCGCACAGATACGCAGTATTTT.